This T cell receptor beta chain was obtained from a study of T cell responses to AZD1222 COVID-19 vaccine. With regard to this clone: What it binds is unknown.

Study outcomes and limitations: Unmutated variant regions are reportedly the target of nearly half of TCRs that are spike-specific. All repertoire sampling was performed exclusively after the peak T cell response.

TCRdb's copy holds only in-frame clones and misses some; the assay was immunoSEQ multiplex PCR. The profile shows about 110,000 clones, over 85% of them singletons. The input for sequencing was peripheral blood, taken on day 0 of MenACWY control vaccination. This clonotype was obtained from an adult in good health.

In nucleotides, the CDR3 is TGTGCCAGCAGTCCGGACAGCTATGATCAGCCCCAGCATTTT. It yields the protein CASSPDSYDQPQHF. The chain carries TRBV28 and TRBJ1-5; tentatively, D is TRBD1 (6 bases). Germline CDR1 and CDR2: MDHEN and SYDVKM. The CDR3 extends over 14 amino acids. Deletions cut 5 bases from V and 5 bases from J, with 13 bases between.